The 24 T cell receptor beta chains in this list originate from one sample, sequenced in a study of cytomegalovirus exposure and HLA in healthy donors. PCR amplification relied on 60 Vbeta primers (plus 13 Jbeta primers). Measured with immunoSEQ multiplex PCR; TCRdb has only the in-frame clones, and not every one. The sample records 90,000 to 140,000 clones, roughly 70% being singletons. The specimen sequenced was PBMCs. The receptors come from a middle-aged man in good health and CMV-seronegative.

V is TRBV5-1 and J is TRBJ2-5; 8 bases map to TRBD1. CDR1 is SGHRS, CDR2 YFSETQ, per germline. Trimming cost V 1 base and J 4 bases; bases outside gene matches: 0. This CDR3 comprises 13 residues. The chain's CDR3 is CASSLTGGETQYF. In nucleotides, the CDR3 is TGCGCCAGCAGCTTGACAGGGGGAGAGACCCAGTACTTC.

The genes are TRBV30 and TRBJ2-1; TRBD1 agrees at 12 bases. Germline CDR1 is GTSNPN and CDR2 is SVGIG (reference sequence). CDR3 length: 14 amino acids. V trimming: 1 base; J trimming: 8 bases; junction bases outside the gene matches: 3. The CDR3: CAWSGGTGGDEQFF. The CDR3 nucleotides read TGTGCCTGGAGTGGAGGGACAGGGGGCGATGAGCAGTTCTTC.

This chain joins TRBV29-1 and TRBJ2-2, with D unresolved. From germline, CDR1 is SQVTM and CDR2 ANQGSEA. The V end lost 1 base, the J end lost 5 bases, and 8 bases lay between the germline ends. The CDR3 is 13 amino acids. CDR3 coding DNA: TGCAGCGTTGAAGTGGCTAGGACCGGGGAGCTGTTTTTT. It codes for CSVEVARTGELFF.

The sample holds one count of this clone. V usage is TRBV7-9 and J usage is TRBJ2-7; TRBD1 agrees at 9 bases. Trimming cost V 5 bases and J 7 bases; bases outside gene matches: 12. The CDR3 extends over 15 amino acids. Germline V gives CDR1 SEHNR, CDR2 FQNEAQ (reference sequence). This CDR3 reads CASSPRDREFGEQYF. The CDR3 DNA reads TGTGCCAGCAGCCCGAGGGACAGGGAGTTTGGAGAGCAGTACTTC.

This CDR3 reads CASSSRQGDAYGYTF. The CDR3 region has the DNA TGTGCCAGTAGTTCGCGACAGGGGGATGCTTATGGCTACACCTTC. V is TRBV19 and J is TRBJ1-2; the match to TRBD1 covers 9 bases. Germline V gives CDR1 LNHDA, CDR2 SQIVND (reference sequence). This CDR3 is built from 15 residues. V lost 5 bases to trimming and J lost 5 bases; unmatched junction nucleotides: 9.

The chain couples TRBV28 to TRBJ1-2, with 8 positions matching TRBD1. The CDR3 has 11 amino acids. Unmatched junction bases numbered 4, after V lost 8 bases and J lost 8 bases. CDR1 and CDR2 (germline): MDHEN, SYDVKM. CDR3 region: CASGRGLGYTF. CDR3 in DNA: TGTGCCAGCGGCAGGGGGCTAGGCTACACCTTC.

The chain links TRBV7-2 to TRBJ2-5; TRBD1 agrees at 8 bases. CDR1 is SGHTA, CDR2 FQGNSA, per germline. CDR3 length equals 14 residues. V trimming: 5 bases; J trimming: 2 bases; junction bases outside the gene matches: 4. In nucleotides, the CDR3 is TGTGCCAGCAGCCTACAGGGGGGTCAAGAGACCCAGTACTTC. It translates to CASSLQGGQETQYF.

The rearrangement uses TRBV6-5 and TRBJ2-5; D is unclear. Germline loops: CDR1 MNHEY, CDR2 SVGAGI. There are 12 residues in the CDR3. V gave up 6 bases and J gave up 2 bases, with 7 bases separating them. The CDR3 DNA reads TGTGCCAGCAGACAGAATCAAGAGACCCAGTACTTC. As protein: CASRQNQETQYF.

The chain combines TRBV14 with TRBJ2-2, with unresolved D. The V end was cut by 4 bases, the J end by 3 bases, with 3 bases between. Germline V CDR1 and CDR2: SGHDN, FVKESK. The CDR3 sequence is 12 residues long. In DNA, the CDR3 is TGTGCCAGCAGCCCTGACACCGGGGAGCTGTTTTTT. As protein: CASSPDTGELFF.

This clone was detected only a few times. This chain joins TRBV27 and TRBJ1-2; TRBD1 matches 8 bases. Germline V CDR1 and CDR2: MNHEY, SMNVEV (reference sequence). This CDR3 spans 14 amino acids. After removal of 3 bases from V and 3 bases from J, the junction contained 3 bases not matched to a gene. The CDR3 sequence: CASSFGQGDYGYTF. In DNA form, the CDR3 reads TGTGCCAGCAGTTTCGGACAGGGTGACTATGGCTACACCTTC.

The chain uses TRBV4-1 and TRBJ1-1; D is possibly TRBD1 (6 bases). Germline CDR1 reads MGHRA; CDR2 reads YSYEKL. The CDR3 has 15 residues. Trimming removed 1 base from V and 6 bases from J, with 15 bases in between. CDR3 residues: CASSQGLGAGAEAFF. The CDR3 nucleotides read TGCGCCAGCAGCCAAGGTCTGGGGGCGGGAGCTGAAGCTTTCTTT.

CDR3 amino acids: CASSVGLAPGDTQYF. For the CDR3, the DNA is TGTGCCAGTAGCGTCGGACTAGCGCCGGGAGATACGCAGTATTTT. The J gene is TRBJ2-3, the V gene TRBV19, with 9 bases identical to TRBD2. Germline V gene lookup returns CDR1 LNHDA and CDR2 SQIVND (reference sequence). V was pared by 6 bases and J by 5 bases, with 9 bases of the junction left unmatched. CDR3 size: 15 residues. Full variable domain (outside the CDR3, taken from reference TRBV19 and TRBJ2-3): DGGITQSPKYLFRKEGQNVTLSCEQNLNHDAMYWYRQDPGQGLRLIYYSQIVNDFQKGDIAEGYSVSREKKESFPLTVTSAQKNPTAFYLCASSVGLAPGDTQYFGPGTRLTVL.

J is TRBJ1-1 and V is TRBV6-5; D perhaps matches TRBD1 (5 bases). With 0 bases removed from V and 6 bases from J, the gap between germline ends came to 17 bases. Germline V CDR1 and CDR2: MNHEY, SVGAGI. The CDR3 has 16 residues. The CDR3 spells CASSYSVTTLTAEAFF. CDR3 in DNA: TGTGCCAGCAGTTACTCAGTTACAACACTGACAGCTGAAGCTTTCTTT.

The rearrangement uses TRBV18 and TRBJ2-3, with TRBD2 matching 15 bases. Unmatched junction bases numbered 6, after V lost 6 bases and J lost 5 bases. This CDR3 comprises 16 residues. Germline V gene lookup returns CDR1 KGHSH and CDR2 LQKENI. DNA for the CDR3: TGTGCCAGCTCCCCGGGACTAGCGGGGGGCGAAGATACGCAGTATTTT. It encodes CASSPGLAGGEDTQYF.

Only a few counts were recorded for this clone. The chain recombines TRBV27 with TRBJ1-2, with D perhaps TRBD1 (5 bases). The CDR3 spans 17 residues. The germline V gene has CDR1 MNHEY and CDR2 SMNVEV (reference sequence). The V end lost 0 bases, the J end lost 2 bases, and 16 bases lay between the germline ends. The CDR3 DNA reads as TGTGCCAGCAGTTTATCGGCTACAGGAGTACCGAACTATGGCTACACCTTC. Amino acids: CASSLSATGVPNYGYTF.

CDR3 in amino acids: CASSAIGGTEAFF. CDR3 sequence (DNA): TGCGCCAGCAGCGCTATTGGAGGGACTGAAGCTTTCTTT. V is TRBV10-2 and J is TRBJ1-1; D is undetermined. V was pared by 6 bases and J by 5 bases, with 13 bases between. The length of the CDR3 is 13 residues. In germline, CDR1 is WSHSY, CDR2 SAAADI.

CDR3 coding DNA: TGCGCCAGCAGCACCGGGGGGCGGGGAGCCTACGAGCAGTACTTC. It encodes CASSTGGRGAYEQYF. V usage is TRBV5-1 and J usage is TRBJ2-7, with a tentative D call TRBD2 (7 bases). The V end was cut by 4 bases, the J end by 2 bases, with 16 bases between. CDR1 is SGHRS, CDR2 YFSETQ, per germline. The CDR3 runs to 15 residues. Based on the CDR3 plus reference TRBV5-1 and TRBJ2-7, the full variable domain is KAGVTQTPRYLIKTRGQQVTLSCSPISGHRSVSWYQQTPGQGLQFLFEYFSETQRNKGNFPGRFSGRQFSNSRSEMNVSTLELGDSALYLCASSTGGRGAYEQYFGPGTRLTVT.

V and J are TRBV7-6 and TRBJ1-5; D uncertain. Trimming took off 2 bases at V and 3 bases at J, with 11 bases between the two ends. The CDR3 loop spans 15 amino acids. CDR1 and CDR2 (germline): SGHVS, FNYEAQ. The DNA of the CDR3 is TGTGCCAGCAGCTTAAGTCCCGGGGTCAATCAGCCCCAGCATTTT. It is translated as CASSLSPGVNQPQHF.

The chain employs TRBV25-1 and TRBJ1-5; 12 bases are shared with TRBD1. This CDR3 is 18 amino acids long. Trimming at V came to 6 bases and at J to 4 bases, leaving 13 bases not matched to a gene. Germline V gene data show CDR1 as MGHDK and CDR2 as SYGVNS. The CDR3 spells CASSPGTGGRVWNQPQHF. The CDR3 coding sequence is TGTGCCAGCAGCCCCGGGACAGGGGGCCGGGTTTGGAATCAGCCCCAGCATTTT.

The CDR3 is CASSVAGGPHEQFF. The CDR3 nucleotides read TGTGCCAGTAGCGTAGCGGGAGGGCCACATGAGCAGTTCTTC. This chain joins TRBV19 and TRBJ2-1, with TRBD2 identical over 11 bases. Germline V gene data show CDR1 as LNHDA and CDR2 as SQIVND (reference sequence). The V and J ends lost 6 bases and 8 bases, in that order; junction bases with no gene match: 6. This CDR3 has 14 amino acids. Full variable domain (remainder filled in from reference TRBV19 and TRBJ2-1): DGGITQSPKYLFRKEGQNVTLSCEQNLNHDAMYWYRQDPGQGLRLIYYSQIVNDFQKGDIAEGYSVSREKKESFPLTVTSAQKNPTAFYLCASSVAGGPHEQFFGPGTRLTVL.

The chain couples TRBV7-3 to TRBJ2-3; maybe TRBD1 (8 bases). Germline V lookup: CDR1 SGHTA, CDR2 FQGTGA. V shed 7 bases and J shed 1 base, with 15 bases lying between them. The CDR3 has 15 residues. Written as DNA, the CDR3 is TGTGCCAGCAACACAGGGGGGGGGCGCACAGATACGCAGTATTTT. Its protein is CASNTGGGRTDTQYF.

This chain uses TRBV18 with TRBJ2-1; 8 nucleotides match TRBD2. The CDR3 is 14 residues long. Germline CDR1 KGHSH, CDR2 LQKENI. V lost 5 bases to trimming and J lost 4 bases; unmatched junction nucleotides: 4. The CDR3 nucleotides read TGTGCCAGCTCAATGTTAGCGGGATACAATGAGCAGTTCTTC. Protein sequence: CASSMLAGYNEQFF. Looking up the rest from reference TRBV18 and TRBJ2-1 gives the full variable domain: NAGVMQNPRHLVRRRGQEARLRCSPMKGHSHVYWYRQLPEEGLKFMVYLQKENIIDESGMPKERFSAEFPKEGPSILRIQQVVRGDSAAYFCASSMLAGYNEQFFGPGTRLTVL.

The CDR3 sequence is CASSVLDRGADEQYF. CDR3 nucleotides: TGTGCCAGCAGTGTTCTAGACAGGGGGGCCGACGAGCAGTACTTC. The genes are TRBV6-1 and TRBJ2-7, with 9 bases lining up with TRBD1. In germline, CDR1 is MNHNS, CDR2 SASEGT. The CDR3 extends over 15 amino acids. After removal of 4 bases from V and 5 bases from J, the junction contained 9 bases not matched to a gene.

The chain links TRBV5-1 to TRBJ2-3; 9 bases map to TRBD2. With 4 bases clipped from V and 0 bases from J, the junction kept 0 bases outside the gene matches. The CDR3 is 14 amino acids. The germline V gene has CDR1 SGHRS and CDR2 YFSETQ. The CDR3 coding sequence is TGCGCCAGCAGCACTAGCGGGAGCACAGATACGCAGTATTTT. The encoded protein is CASSTSGSTDTQYF.